A single T cell receptor (beta chain) is shown here with its context. The sample originates from a study of shared clonotypes between healthy human individuals. V was shortened by 0 bases and J by 4 bases, with 11 bases between the two germline ends. The germline V gene has CDR1 MNHEY and CDR2 SVGAGI. CDR3 length: 15 amino acids. TCRdb's copy holds only in-frame clones and misses some; the assay was immunoSEQ multiplex PCR. Of about 2.4 million clones listed, around 94% were seen once; the top ten hold about 0.13%. The sequenced sample was naive CD4+ T cells sorted from blood. Subset specified: CD45RA+ positively selected. This sequence joins TRBV6-5 and TRBJ2-3; D is unclear. This sequence originates from a man between 18 and 35 years old in good health. Here the CDR3 reads CASSYSDNRADTQYF. DNA of the CDR3: TGTGCCAGCAGTTACTCGGATAACAGAGCAGATACGCAGTATTTT.